This passage covers 10 T cell receptor beta chains from one sample sequenced in a study of shared clonotypes between healthy human individuals. Clones were read by immunoSEQ multiplex PCR, and TCRdb kept only the in-frame ones, dropping some. The table lists over a million clones, roughly 96% of them singletons. Sequencing was done on a sample of naive CD4+ T cells sorted from blood. Subset of the sample: CD45RA+ positively selected. The receptors come from a man aged 25 to 40 in good health.

The V gene is TRBV18, the J gene TRBJ2-2; D call uncertain. The ends were cut back, 6 bases at V and 4 bases at J, with 9 bases in the middle. The germline gives CDR1 KGHSH, CDR2 LQKENI. This CDR3 spans 13 amino acids. The CDR3 bases are TGTGCCAGCTCCCAAGACTCCACCGGGGAGCTGTTTTTT. This sequence encodes CASSQDSTGELFF.

This clone was seen just once. The J gene is TRBJ2-7, the V gene TRBV5-4; no reliable D call. The germline V gene has CDR1 SGHNT and CDR2 YYREEE (reference sequence). The V end was cut by 1 base, the J end by 7 bases, with 15 bases between. CDR3 length: 14 residues. CDR3 nucleotides: TGTGCCAGCAGCTTGCGACTCCAAAATGAAGAGCAGTACTTC. Amino acid sequence: CASSLRLQNEEQYF.

The CDR3 region is CASSLTGRVATGELFF. In nucleotides, the CDR3 is TGTGCCAGCAGCTTAACCGGGAGGGTTGCCACCGGGGAGCTGTTTTTT. V and J are TRBV11-3 and TRBJ2-2; TRBD2 matches 8 bases. This CDR3 is 16 amino acids long. The germline gives CDR1 SGHNT, CDR2 YENEEA. V was clipped by 2 bases and J by 4 bases; unmatched bases: 6.

This rearrangement joins TRBV4-1 to TRBJ2-5, with D perhaps being TRBD1 or TRBD2 (5 bases each). V lost 0 bases and J 5 bases, leaving 13 bases between the germline ends. CDR3 length: 15 amino acids. Germline CDR1 and CDR2: MGHRA and YSYEKL. This CDR3 is CASSQEEGRKETQYF. The CDR3 coding sequence is TGCGCCAGCAGCCAAGAAGAGGGGAGAAAGGAGACCCAGTACTTC.

This CDR3 is CASSPVTDRGDCTDTQYF. CDR3 nucleotides: TGCGCCAGCAGCCCGGTCACGGACAGGGGCGATTGCACAGATACGCAGTATTTT. This chain joins TRBV23-1 and TRBJ2-3, with 9 bases that match TRBD1. TRBV23-1 is labeled an ORF, and its function is uncertain. This CDR3 spans 18 amino acids. Trimming took 6 bases from V and 1 from J; bases not matched to a gene: 14.

V gene TRBV27 combines with J gene TRBJ2-5, with 9 bases lining up with TRBD2. The CDR3 length is 16 residues. J gave up 5 bases and V 6 bases, and 13 bases lay outside the gene matches. Germline V gives CDR1 MNHEY, CDR2 SMNVEV (reference sequence). The CDR3 here is CASSTVWLAGRETQYF. Here the CDR3 DNA reads TGTGCCAGCAGCACCGTCTGGCTAGCGGGAAGGGAGACCCAGTACTTC.

This sequence joins TRBV18 and TRBJ2-1; the D gene is possibly TRBD2 (6 bases). The V end was cut by 6 bases, the J end by 9 bases, with 21 bases between. The CDR3 has 15 residues. Germline values: CDR1 KGHSH, CDR2 LQKENI. The CDR3 DNA reads as TGTGCCAGCTCCGCCCTAGCGTTTCCAGAGGGTGAGCAGTTCTTC. Translating gives CASSALAFPEGEQFF.

V and J are TRBV21-1 and TRBJ1-2; TRBD1, the table's D call, lacks a check against the DNA. TRBV21-1 is assigned pseudogene status. CDR3 length: 14 residues. CDR3 loop: CARRDRGFGYGYTF. The CDR3 DNA is TGTGCCAGACGGGACAGGGGGTTTGGCTATGGCTACACCTTC.

The CDR3 is CASSLVLTEAFF. In nucleotides, the CDR3 is TGCGCCAGCAGCTTGGTATTAACTGAAGCTTTCTTT. The V gene is TRBV5-1, the J gene TRBJ1-1; D gene unclear. CDR1 and CDR2 (germline): SGHRS, YFSETQ. This CDR3 region has 12 residues. V was cut by 0 bases and J by 5 bases, with 5 bases left in between.

V is TRBV27 and J is TRBJ2-7; D is possibly TRBD1 (6 bases). The CDR3 totals 15 residues. V dropped 5 bases and J dropped 4 bases, with 18 bases sitting between them. The germline V gene has CDR1 MNHEY and CDR2 SMNVEV (reference sequence). The CDR3 bases are TGTGCCAGCAGTACCCGGGCCGCAGGGGAGTACGAGCAGTACTTC. It codes for CASSTRAAGEYEQYF.